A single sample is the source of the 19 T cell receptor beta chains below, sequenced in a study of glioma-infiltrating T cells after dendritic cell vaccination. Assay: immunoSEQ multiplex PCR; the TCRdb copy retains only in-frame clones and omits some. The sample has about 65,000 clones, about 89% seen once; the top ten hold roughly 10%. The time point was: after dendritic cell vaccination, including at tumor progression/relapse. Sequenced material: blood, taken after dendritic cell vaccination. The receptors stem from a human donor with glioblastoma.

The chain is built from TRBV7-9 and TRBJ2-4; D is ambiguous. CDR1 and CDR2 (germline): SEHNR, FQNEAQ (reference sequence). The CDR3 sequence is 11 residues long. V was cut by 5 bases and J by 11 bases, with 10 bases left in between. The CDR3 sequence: CASSLQHVQYF. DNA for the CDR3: TGTGCCAGCAGCCTACAGCATGTTCAGTACTTC. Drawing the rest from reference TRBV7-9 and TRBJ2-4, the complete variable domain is DTGVSQNPRHKITKRGQNVTFRCDPISEHNRLYWYRQTLGQGPEFLTYFQNEAQLEKSRLLSDRFSAERPKGSFSTLEIQRTEQGDSAMYLCASSLQHVQYFGAGTRLSVL.

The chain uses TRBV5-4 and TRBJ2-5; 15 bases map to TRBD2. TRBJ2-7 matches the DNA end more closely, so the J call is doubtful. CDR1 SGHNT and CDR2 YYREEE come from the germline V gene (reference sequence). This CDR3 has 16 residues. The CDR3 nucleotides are TGTGCCAGCAGCTCCGGACTAGCGGGGGGGACCTACGAGCAGTACTTC. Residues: CASSSGLAGGTYEQYF.

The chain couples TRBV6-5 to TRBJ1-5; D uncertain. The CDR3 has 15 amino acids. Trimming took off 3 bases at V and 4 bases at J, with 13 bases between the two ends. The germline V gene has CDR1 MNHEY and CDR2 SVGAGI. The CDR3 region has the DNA TGTGCCAGCAGTTATAGCGACGGCGGGAATCAGCCCCAGCATTTT. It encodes CASSYSDGGNQPQHF.

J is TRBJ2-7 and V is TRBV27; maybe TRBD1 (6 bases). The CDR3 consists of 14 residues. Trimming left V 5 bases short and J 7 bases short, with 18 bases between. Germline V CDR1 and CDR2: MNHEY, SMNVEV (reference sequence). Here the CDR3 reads CASSPATGRWEQYF. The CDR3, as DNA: TGTGCCAGCAGTCCGGCCACAGGGCGTTGGGAGCAGTACTTC.

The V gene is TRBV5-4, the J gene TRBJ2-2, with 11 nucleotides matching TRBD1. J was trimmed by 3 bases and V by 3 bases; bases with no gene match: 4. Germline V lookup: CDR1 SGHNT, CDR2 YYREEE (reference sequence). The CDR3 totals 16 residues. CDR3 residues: CASSSTDRGHTGELFF. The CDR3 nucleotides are TGTGCCAGCAGCTCTACGGACAGGGGGCACACCGGGGAGCTGTTTTTT.

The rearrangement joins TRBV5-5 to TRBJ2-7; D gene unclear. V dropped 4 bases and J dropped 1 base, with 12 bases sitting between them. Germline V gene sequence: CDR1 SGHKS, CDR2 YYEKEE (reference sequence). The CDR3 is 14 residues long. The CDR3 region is CASSEVTPSYEQYF. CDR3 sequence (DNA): TGTGCCAGCAGCGAAGTGACACCATCCTACGAGCAGTACTTC. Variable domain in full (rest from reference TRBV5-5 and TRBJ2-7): DAGVTQSPTHLIKTRGQQVTLRCSPISGHKSVSWYQQVLGQGPQFIFQYYEKEERGRGNFPDRFSARQFPNYSSELNVNALLLGDSALYLCASSEVTPSYEQYFGPGTRLTVT.

In DNA, the CDR3 is TGCGCCAGCACCCCCGGGACTCAGGGACAGTATTTT. Protein product: CASTPGTQGQYF. The J gene is TRBJ2-3, the V gene TRBV10-2, with D maybe TRBD2 (6 bases). Germline lookup yields CDR1 WSHSY and CDR2 SAAADI. The length of the CDR3 is 12 residues. V lost 7 bases and J lost 12, with 17 bases in between.

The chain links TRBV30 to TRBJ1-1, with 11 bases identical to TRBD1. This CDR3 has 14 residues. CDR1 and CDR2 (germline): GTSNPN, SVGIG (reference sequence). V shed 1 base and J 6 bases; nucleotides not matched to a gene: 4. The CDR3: CAWSAGQGVPEAFF. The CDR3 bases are TGTGCCTGGAGTGCGGGACAGGGGGTCCCTGAAGCTTTCTTT. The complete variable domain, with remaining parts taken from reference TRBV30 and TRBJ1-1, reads SQTIHQWPATLVQPVGSPLSLECTVEGTSNPNLYWYRQAAGRGLQLLFYSVGIGQISSEVPQNLSASRPQDRQFILSSKKLLLSDSGFYLCAWSAGQGVPEAFFGQGTRLTVV.

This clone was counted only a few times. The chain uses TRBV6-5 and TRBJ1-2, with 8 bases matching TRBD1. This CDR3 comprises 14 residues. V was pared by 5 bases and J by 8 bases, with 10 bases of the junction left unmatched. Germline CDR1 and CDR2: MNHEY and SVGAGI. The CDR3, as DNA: TGTGCCAGCAGTGAACCGGACAGGGTGTACGGCTACACCTTC. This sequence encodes CASSEPDRVYGYTF.

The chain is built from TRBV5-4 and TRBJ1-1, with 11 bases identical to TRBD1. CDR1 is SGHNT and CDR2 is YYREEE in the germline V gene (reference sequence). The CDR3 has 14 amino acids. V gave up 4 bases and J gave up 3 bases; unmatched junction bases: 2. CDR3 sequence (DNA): TGTGCCAGCAGCGGGGGACAGGGGGACACTGAAGCTTTCTTT. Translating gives CASSGGQGDTEAFF. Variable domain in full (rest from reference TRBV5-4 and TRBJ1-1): ETGVTQSPTHLIKTRGQQVTLRCSSQSGHNTVSWYQQALGQGPQFIFQYYREEENGRGNFPPRFSGLQFPNYSSELNVNALELDDSALYLCASSGGQGDTEAFFGQGTRLTVV.

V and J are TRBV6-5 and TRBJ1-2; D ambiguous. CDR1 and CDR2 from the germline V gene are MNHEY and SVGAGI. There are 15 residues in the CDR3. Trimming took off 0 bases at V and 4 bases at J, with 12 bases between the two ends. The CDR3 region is CASSYSIPRLYGYTF. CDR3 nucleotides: TGTGCCAGCAGTTACTCAATCCCGAGACTCTATGGCTACACCTTC.

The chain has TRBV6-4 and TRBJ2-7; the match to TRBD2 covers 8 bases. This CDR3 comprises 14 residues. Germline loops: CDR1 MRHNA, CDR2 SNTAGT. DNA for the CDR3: TGTGCTCCTCGGTCGGGGGGGAGACAATACGAGCAGTACTTC. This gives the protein CAPRSGGRQYEQYF.

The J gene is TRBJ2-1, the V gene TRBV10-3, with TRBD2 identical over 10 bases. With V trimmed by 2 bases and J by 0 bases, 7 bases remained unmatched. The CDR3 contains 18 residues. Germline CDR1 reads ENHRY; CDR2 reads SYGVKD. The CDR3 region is CAISEDSGGRSSYNEQFF. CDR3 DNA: TGTGCCATCAGTGAGGATAGCGGGGGGCGAAGCTCCTACAATGAGCAGTTCTTC.

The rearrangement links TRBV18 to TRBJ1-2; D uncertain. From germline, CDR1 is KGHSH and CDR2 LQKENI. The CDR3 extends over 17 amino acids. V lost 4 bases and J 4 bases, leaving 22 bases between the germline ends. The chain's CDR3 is CASSRETRNQMGYGYTF. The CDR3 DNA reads TGTGCCAGCTCACGAGAAACCAGGAACCAAATGGGCTATGGCTACACCTTC. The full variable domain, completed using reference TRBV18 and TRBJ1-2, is NAGVMQNPRHLVRRRGQEARLRCSPMKGHSHVYWYRQLPEEGLKFMVYLQKENIIDESGMPKERFSAEFPKEGPSILRIQQVVRGDSAAYFCASSRETRNQMGYGYTFGSGTRLTVV.

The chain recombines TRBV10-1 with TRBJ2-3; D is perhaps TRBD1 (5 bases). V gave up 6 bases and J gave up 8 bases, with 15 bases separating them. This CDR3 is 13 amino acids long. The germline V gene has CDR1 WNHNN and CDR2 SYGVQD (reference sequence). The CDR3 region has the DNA TGCGCCAGCAGACTCGACGAAAGGGGTACGCAGTATTTT. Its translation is CASRLDERGTQYF.

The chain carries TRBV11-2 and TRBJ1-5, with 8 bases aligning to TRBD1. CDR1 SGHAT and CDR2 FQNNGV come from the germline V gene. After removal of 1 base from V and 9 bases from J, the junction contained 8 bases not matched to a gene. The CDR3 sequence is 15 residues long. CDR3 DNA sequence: TGTGCCAGCAGCTTAGGACAGGGGCCCTTCGGGCCCCAGCATTTT. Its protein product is CASSLGQGPFGPQHF. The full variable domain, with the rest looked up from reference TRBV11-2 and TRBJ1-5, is EAGVAQSPRYKIIEKRQSVAFWCNPISGHATLYWYQQILGQGPKLLIQFQNNGVVDDSQLPKDRFSAERLKGVDSTLKIQPAKLEDSAVYLCASSLGQGPFGPQHFGDGTRLSIL.

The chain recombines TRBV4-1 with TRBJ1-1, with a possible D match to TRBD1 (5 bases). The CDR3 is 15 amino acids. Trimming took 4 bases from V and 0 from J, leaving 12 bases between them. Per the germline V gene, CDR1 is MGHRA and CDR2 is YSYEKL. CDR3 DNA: TGCGCCAGCAGCCGTGGGGCGGATCTGAACACTGAAGCTTTCTTT. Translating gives CASSRGADLNTEAFF.

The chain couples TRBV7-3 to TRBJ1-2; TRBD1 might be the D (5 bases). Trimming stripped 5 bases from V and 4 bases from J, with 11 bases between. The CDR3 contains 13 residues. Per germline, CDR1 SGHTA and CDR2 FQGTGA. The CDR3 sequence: CASSPQGTYGYTF. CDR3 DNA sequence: TGTGCCAGCAGCCCCCAGGGTACCTATGGCTACACCTTC.

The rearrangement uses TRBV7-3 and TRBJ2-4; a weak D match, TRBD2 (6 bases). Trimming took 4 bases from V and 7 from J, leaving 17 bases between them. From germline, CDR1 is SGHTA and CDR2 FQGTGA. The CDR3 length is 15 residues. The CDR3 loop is CASSYSGQRENIQYF. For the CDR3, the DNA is TGTGCCAGCAGCTATAGCGGTCAACGGGAGAACATTCAGTACTTC.